This record looks at one T cell receptor beta chain sequence and its context. The sample originates from a study of blood T cell repertoires in COVID-19. Turning to the study itself: Sites in the United States, Italy and Spain provided acute and convalescent COVID-19 samples. PBMCs, B-cell-depleted T cells, or T cells provided the cDNA or gDNA that made up the material.

The CDR3 consists of 13 residues. Trimming took 2 bases from V and 7 from J, leaving 11 bases between them. As handled by the study authors: Nucleated cell counts were estimated from reference gene primer amplification. Repertoires were generated with immunoSEQ multiplex PCR, while TCRdb's copy carries only in-frame clones and drops some. V, J and clone size are taken as reported in that table, and D and trimming were inferred from the DNA itself. This sample has 200,000 to 250,000 clones; more than 70% occur once, and the top ten carry roughly 2%. Input material: peripheral blood. The receptor was derived from a woman aged 40 to 50 who had recovered from COVID-19. The chain is built from TRBV12-3 or TRBV12-4 and TRBJ2-5; TRBD2 might be the D (5 bases). The CDR3: CASSLSGPGTQYF. The CDR3 DNA is TGTGCCAGCAGTTTAAGCGGACCCGGGACCCAGTACTTC.